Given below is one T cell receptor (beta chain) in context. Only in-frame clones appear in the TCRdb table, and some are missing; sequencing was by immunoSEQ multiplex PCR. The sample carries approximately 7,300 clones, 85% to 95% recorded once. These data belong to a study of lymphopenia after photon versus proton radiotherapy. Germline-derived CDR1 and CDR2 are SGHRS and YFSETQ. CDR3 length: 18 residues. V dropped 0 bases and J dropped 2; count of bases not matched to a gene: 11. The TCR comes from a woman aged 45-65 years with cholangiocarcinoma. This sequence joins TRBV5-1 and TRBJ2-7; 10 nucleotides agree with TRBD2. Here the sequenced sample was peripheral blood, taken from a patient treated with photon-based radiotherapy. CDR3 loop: CASSLAASGGLSPYEQYF. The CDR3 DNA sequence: TGCGCCAGCAGCTTGGCGGCTAGCGGGGGCCTTAGTCCCTACGAGCAGTACTTC.